This T cell receptor (beta chain) comes out of a study of early T cells in non-severe SARS-CoV-2 infection. The overall study: Sequenced bulk RNA came from whole blood that was unsorted, and chains were unpaired. General study points: Matching results from VDJdb favored anti-spike CD8 responses, leaving private and CD4 specificities undetected.

On this clonotype itself: Its antigen is not known.

The protocol attached unique molecular identifiers to individual cDNA molecules. TCRdb re-called the 5' RACE reads with MiXCR, one entry per CDR3 protein. The sample shows approximately 100,000 distinct CDR3 sequences, around 16% of them seen only once. The receptor comes from an adult who was a healthcare worker with PCR-confirmed SARS-CoV-2 infection or an uninfected control (not recorded which). Source material: whole blood.

As DNA, the CDR3 is TGCAGCGACAGGGCTGGGTATGGCTACACCTTC. Amino acid sequence: CSDRAGYGYTF. The rearrangement links TRBV29-1 to TRBJ1-2; D may be TRBD1 (6 bases). This CDR3 region has 11 residues. Germline CDR1 and CDR2: SQVTM and ANQGSEA. V was trimmed by 7 bases and J by 5 bases, leaving 11 bases between them. Full variable domain (remainder filled in from reference TRBV29-1 and TRBJ1-2): SAVISQKPSRDICQRGTSLTIQCQVDSQVTMMFWYRQQPGQSLTLIATANQGSEATYESGFVIDKFPISRPNLTFSTLTVSNMSPEDSSIYLCSDRAGYGYTFGSGTRLTVV.